One TCR beta chain is described in this entry. Its antigen is unidentified. The data were obtained in a study of a mutant IDH1 vaccine in newly diagnosed glioma. As for the study in general: Patients began vaccination 4-6 weeks after radiotherapy alone, or with temozolomide cycles. Study-wide points: There were vaccine-induced immune responses in about 92% of the patients.

Sequencing was performed with immunoSEQ multiplex PCR; in TCRdb, only in-frame clones are kept and a portion is missing. The table has approximately 41,000 clones, 60% to 85% seen once. Time point meaning: week 23, last vaccination. Vaccinated patients received 300 ug of mutant IDH1 20-mer peptide per dose, with topical imiquimod. V was cut by 8 bases and J by 0 bases, with 20 bases left in between. The CDR3 sequence is 17 residues long. The germline V gene has CDR1 SGHAT and CDR2 FQNNGV. V usage is TRBV11-2 and J usage is TRBJ1-3, with D hard to call. This sample comprised PBMCs, obtained from a glioma patient whose treatment included an IDH1 peptide vaccine. The TCR sequence derives from a woman between 40 and 50 years old with glioma. Some clones in this sample may be carry-over from other donors' samples. CDR3 sequence reads: CASSLTWADSSGNTIYF. As DNA, the CDR3 is TGTGCCAGCTCCTTAACCTGGGCGGACTCCTCTGGAAACACCATATATTTT.